This TCR beta chain was recorded in a study of liver allograft versus peripheral blood T cells. Study-wide background: A comparison was made between T cell receptor repertoires in transplanted livers and those in recipients' peripheral blood.

TCRdb itself ran the reads through MiXCR, one entry per CDR3 protein. The table records some 600 distinct CDR3 sequences, more than 15% of them present only once. The CDR3 consists of 14 residues. Germline CDR1 is MNHNS and CDR2 is SASEGT. Relative to its sample, this clonotype is large. Antigen: not known. The junction shows a germline mismatch at one end, possibly a read error. Findings and limits, study-wide: Inside liver allografts, T cell receptor repertoires reportedly diverged from the repertoires found in peripheral blood.

This clonotype was obtained from a human patient who had a liver transplant. A subset of T cells may come from the graft donor. This sequence joins TRBV6-1 and TRBJ2-7, with TRBD1 matching over 7 bases. The CDR3 DNA sequence: TGTGCCAGCAGGACTTACAGGGGCCCCTATGAGCAGTACTTC. Amino acid sequence: CASRTYRGPYEQYF.